A single sample gave rise to the 20 T cell receptor beta chains below, sequenced in a study of breast tumors, draining lymph nodes, adjacent tissues. Axillary draining lymph nodes of breast cancer patients supplied the node samples. TCRdb re-called the multiplex PCR reads with MiXCR, one entry per CDR3 protein. The repertoire includes some 230,000 distinct CDR3 sequences, 30% to 35% of them detected once, and approximately 3.6% sits in the top ten. Material: axillary lymph node tissue. These receptors were obtained from a female donor with breast cancer. Some clones in this sample may be carry-over from other donors' samples.

The table lists this clonotype with many counts. The V gene is TRBV5-1, the J gene TRBJ2-7; tentatively, D is TRBD2 (6 bases). Trimming removed 6 bases at V and 5 bases at J, with 15 bases between. The CDR3 is made up of 13 amino acids. Per germline, CDR1 SGHRS and CDR2 YFSETQ. CDR3 in amino acids: CASKEGTENEQYF. The CDR3 DNA is TGCGCCAGCAAGGAGGGGACGGAAAACGAGCAGTACTTC.

Comments on this clonotype: One base away lies a much larger clone, so this may be a sequencing read error. The DNA of the CDR3 is TGTGCCAGCAGTCTTGGGACAGGGGGCGGGGGCCACACCTTC. It codes for CASSLGTGGGGHTF. V gene TRBV6-6 combines with J gene TRBJ1-2, with TRBD1 matching 12 bases. CDR3 length equals 14 residues. The germline gives CDR1 MNHNY, CDR2 SVGAGI (reference sequence). V was pared by 5 bases and J by 12 bases, with 10 bases of the junction left unmatched.

The V and J genes are TRBV11-2 and TRBJ1-4, with D maybe TRBD1 (5 bases). The CDR3 loop spans 16 amino acids. V was trimmed by 0 bases and J by 5 bases, leaving 13 bases between them. The germline V gene encodes CDR1 SGHAT and CDR2 FQNNGV. CDR3 protein: CASSLDRGMRNEKLFF. CDR3 DNA: TGTGCCAGCAGCTTAGATCGGGGGATGAGAAATGAAAAACTGTTTTTT.

The chain employs TRBV12-3 or TRBV12-4 and TRBJ2-3, with 8 bases that match TRBD2. The junction had 12 bases not matched to a gene; V was cut back by 5 bases and J by 2 bases. The CDR3 covers 17 residues. The DNA for the CDR3 is TGTGCCAGCAGTGCTAGGAGGAGCGGGGGACACACAGATACGCAGTATTTT. It translates to CASSARRSGGHTDTQYF.

Turning to this clonotype: A much larger clone sits a single nucleotide away, making a read error possible. This chain connects TRBV20-1 to TRBJ2-7; 10 nucleotides align to TRBD1. This CDR3 has 13 amino acids. Germline V gene data show CDR1 as DFQATT and CDR2 as SNEGSKA (reference sequence). The CDR3 loop is CSANDRGLYAQYF. The CDR3 bases are TGCAGTGCCAACGACAGGGGGCTCTACGCGCAGTACTTC.

This clonotype was counted between two and nine times. The gene calls are TRBV6-5 and TRBJ2-1, with a possible D match to TRBD1 (6 bases). Germline CDR1 is MNHEY and CDR2 is SVGAGI. The V end was cut by 5 bases, the J end by 6 bases, with 17 bases between. The CDR3 loop spans 15 amino acids. In nucleotides, the CDR3 is TGTGCCAGCAGTCTTCTGGCACAGGGATCCAATGAGCAGTTCTTC. This codes for CASSLLAQGSNEQFF.

This clonotype was detected many times. V is TRBV5-8 and J is TRBJ2-5; D is uncertain. This CDR3 is built from 14 residues. CDR1 is SGHTS, CDR2 YDEGEE, per germline. V lost 0 bases and J lost 5, with 11 bases in between. In nucleotides, the CDR3 is TGTGCCAGCAGCTTGGAGTTACTGAGGGAGACCCAGTACTTC. Translation: CASSLELLRETQYF.

The V and J genes are TRBV5-1 and TRBJ2-3; D not certain. This CDR3 comprises 15 residues. Germline CDR1 SGHRS, CDR2 YFSETQ. Trimming shortened V by 4 bases and J by 11 bases, and 23 bases separated the two germline ends. The CDR3 sequence: CASSTDTASYNEQYF. CDR3 coding DNA: TGCGCCAGCAGCACCGACACAGCTTCCTACAATGAGCAGTATTTT.

Concerning this clonotype itself: Germline is not matched at one junction end, which may reflect a read error. CDR3 amino acids: CSAPDSKFYAYAF. In DNA, the CDR3 is TGCAGTGCTCCTGACAGTAAATTCTATGCCTACGCCTTC. V is TRBV20-1 and J is TRBJ1-2; a weak D match, TRBD1 (5 bases). The length of the CDR3 is 13 residues. Germline CDR1 and CDR2: DFQATT and SNEGSKA (reference sequence).

A note on this clonotype: An end of the junction does not agree with germline; a read error may underlie this. V usage is TRBV19 and J usage is TRBJ2-5, with D possibly being TRBD1 or TRBD2 (5 bases each). CDR1 is LNHDA and CDR2 is SQIVND in the germline V gene (reference sequence). The CDR3 totals 17 residues. The CDR3 loop is CASSMVGDSGLQKTQNF. The CDR3 coding sequence is TGTGCCAGTAGTATGGTGGGCGACAGTGGACTCCAAAAGACCCAGAACTTC.

This clonotype was detected a few times. A much larger clone sits a single nucleotide away, making a read error possible. In DNA, the CDR3 is TGTGCCAGCAGCTTAAGAGCCAGGGGGGGGACCGGGGAGCTGCTTTTT. Translated, it gives CASSLRARGGTGELLF. The chain has TRBV7-6 and TRBJ2-2, with D perhaps TRBD1 or TRBD2 (7 bases each). This CDR3 comprises 16 residues. Germline CDR1 is SGHVS and CDR2 is FNYEAQ.

This clonotype has at least ten counts. The V gene is TRBV7-2, the J gene TRBJ2-1; D unclear. The CDR3 is made up of 13 amino acids. CDR1 is SGHTA, CDR2 FQGNSA, per germline. The ends were cut back, 4 bases at V and 3 bases at J, with 7 bases in the middle. In DNA form, the CDR3 reads TGTGCCAGCAGCTCTCAGAGCTACAATGAGCAGTTCTTC. It specifies CASSSQSYNEQFF.

This clonotype was recorded many times. J is TRBJ1-5 and V is TRBV20-1, with unresolved D. CDR3 length equals 15 residues. Per germline, CDR1 DFQATT and CDR2 SNEGSKA (reference sequence). Trimming cost V 1 base and J 3 bases, with 13 bases left between them. The CDR3 sequence: CSARVGTYNNQPQHF. CDR3 bases: TGCAGTGCTAGAGTGGGTACCTATAACAATCAGCCCCAGCATTTT.

The sample holds many counts of this clonotype. The rearrangement links TRBV20-1 to TRBJ1-3; 7 bases are shared with TRBD1. J lost 0 bases, V lost 1 base, and 3 bases had no gene match. Germline lookup yields CDR1 DFQATT and CDR2 SNEGSKA (reference sequence). The CDR3 runs 15 residues. CDR3 region: CSARVDRISGNTIYF. The DNA of the CDR3 is TGCAGTGCTAGAGTGGACAGGATCTCTGGAAACACCATATATTTT.

The table lists this clonotype with many counts. The gene calls are TRBV20-1 and TRBJ1-6; 9 bases map to TRBD1. Germline V gives CDR1 DFQATT, CDR2 SNEGSKA (reference sequence). V lost 4 bases and J lost 5; bases outside the gene matches: 3. This CDR3 region has 14 residues. Here the CDR3 reads CSAKGQGNNSPLHF. The CDR3 DNA reads as TGCAGTGCTAAAGGACAGGGGAATAATTCACCCCTCCACTTT.

The chain uses TRBV29-1 and TRBJ1-2; 7 bases are shared with TRBD1. This CDR3 has 9 residues. The junction had 1 base not matched to a gene; V was cut back by 8 bases and J by 7 bases. Germline values: CDR1 SQVTM, CDR2 ANQGSEA. This CDR3 is CSSGGGYTF. CDR3 bases: TGCAGCTCAGGGGGTGGCTACACCTTC. Full variable domain (rest looked up from reference TRBV29-1 and TRBJ1-2): SAVISQKPSRDICQRGTSLTIQCQVDSQVTMMFWYRQQPGQSLTLIATANQGSEATYESGFVIDKFPISRPNLTFSTLTVSNMSPEDSSIYLCSSGGGYTFGSGTRLTVV.

This clonotype was seen at least ten times. The J gene is TRBJ2-7, the V gene TRBV6-5; a possible D gene is TRBD2 (5 bases). The V end lost 5 bases, the J end lost 7 bases, and 15 bases lay between the germline ends. The germline V gene has CDR1 MNHEY and CDR2 SVGAGI. CDR3 length equals 13 residues. The CDR3 is CASSPGILGEQYF. In DNA form, the CDR3 reads TGTGCCAGCAGTCCGGGAATCCTAGGAGAGCAGTACTTC.

There are many counts of this clonotype. V usage is TRBV19 and J usage is TRBJ2-3, with D perhaps TRBD1 or TRBD2 (6 bases each). The CDR3 runs 15 residues. The V end lost 9 bases, the J end lost 4 bases, and 20 bases lay between the germline ends. The germline gives CDR1 LNHDA, CDR2 SQIVND (reference sequence). The CDR3 protein is CASSLSGAFPDTQYF. The CDR3 DNA reads TGTGCCAGCTCCCTGTCGGGGGCTTTTCCAGATACGCAGTATTTT.

This clonotype showed up many times. The rearrangement links TRBV6-6 to TRBJ1-6; 8 positions match TRBD1. Germline values: CDR1 MNHNY, CDR2 SVGAGI (reference sequence). The CDR3 loop spans 14 amino acids. The V segment lost 6 bases and the J segment 10 bases; nucleotides outside the gene matches: 8. CDR3 sequence reads: CASRGGQGYSPLHF. CDR3 nucleotide sequence: TGTGCCAGCAGGGGCGGACAGGGATACTCACCCCTCCACTTT.

The chain combines TRBV6-1 with TRBJ1-2; no reliable D call. Germline V gives CDR1 MNHNS, CDR2 SASEGT. The CDR3 length is 11 residues. V was shortened by 5 bases and J by 7 bases, with 8 bases between the two germline ends. CDR3 sequence reads: CASSLTGGYTF. In DNA, the CDR3 is TGTGCCAGCAGTCTAACGGGTGGCTACACCTTC.